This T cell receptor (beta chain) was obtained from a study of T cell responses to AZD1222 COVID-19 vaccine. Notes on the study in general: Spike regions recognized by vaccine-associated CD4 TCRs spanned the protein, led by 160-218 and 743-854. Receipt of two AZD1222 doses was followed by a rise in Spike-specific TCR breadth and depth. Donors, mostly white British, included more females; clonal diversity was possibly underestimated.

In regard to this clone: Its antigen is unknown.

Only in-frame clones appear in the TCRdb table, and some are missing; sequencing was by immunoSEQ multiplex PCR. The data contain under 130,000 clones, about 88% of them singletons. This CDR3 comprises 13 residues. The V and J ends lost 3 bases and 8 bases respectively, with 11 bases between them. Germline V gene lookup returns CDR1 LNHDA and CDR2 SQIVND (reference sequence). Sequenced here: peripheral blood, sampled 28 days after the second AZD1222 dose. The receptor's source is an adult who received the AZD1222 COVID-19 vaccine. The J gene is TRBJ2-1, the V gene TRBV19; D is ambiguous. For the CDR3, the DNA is TGTGCCAGTAGTATCCCCATGCAAGATGAGCAGTTCTTC. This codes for CASSIPMQDEQFF.